The clone carrying this T cell receptor beta chain has ten or more counts. The record originates from a study of T cells in Graves' hyperthyroidism and ophthalmopathy. Study details: Peripheral blood was taken when the disease was first diagnosed, before any treatment began.

Diagnosis relied on clinical symptoms, serum thyroxine and TRAb, thyroid ultrasound and orbital computed tomography. Progressors' blood was drawn at hyperthyroidism diagnosis, before ophthalmopathy symptoms. Fresh peripheral blood, 10 ml, yielded the PBMCs. TCR beta CDR3 regions were amplified from RNA. The HTBI primer set drove a first-round RT-PCR of the TCR CDR3. TCRdb called the multiplex PCR reads again in MiXCR, with one record for every CDR3 protein. The sample has 160,000 or so distinct CDR3 sequences, 9.4% seen once; the top ten hold around 20%. The ends were cut back, 6 bases at V and 11 bases at J, with 10 bases in the middle. CDR1 and CDR2 (germline): MNHNS, SASEGT. CDR3 length equals 10 residues.

Input material: blood. This rearrangement joins TRBV6-1 to TRBJ2-5, with D possibly matching TRBD2 (6 bases). The sequence derives from a woman aged 18 to 35 with Graves' hyperthyroidism that later progressed to Graves' ophthalmopathy. This chain's CDR3 is CASRSSGQYF. CDR3 DNA: TGTGCCAGCAGGAGTAGCGGTCAGTACTTC.